The 6 T cell receptor beta chains below were found in one sample sequenced in a study of cytomegalovirus exposure and HLA in healthy donors. Use of 60 Vbeta and 13 Jbeta primers characterized the PCR. Produced via immunoSEQ multiplex PCR; TCRdb's table is partial and in-frame only. The sample lists about 92,000 clones, around 85% occurring once. The sequenced sample was PBMCs. The receptor source for this set is a girl aged 2 to 9 in good health and CMV-seropositive.

The chain uses TRBV5-1 and TRBJ2-1, with a tentative D call TRBD2 (5 bases). The germline CDR1 and CDR2 sequences are SGHRS and YFSETQ. With 7 bases removed from V and 15 bases from J, the gap between germline ends came to 20 bases. The CDR3 is 12 amino acids. The DNA for the CDR3 is TGCGCCAGCCATAAAACCGGGATCCACCCGTTCTTC. As protein: CASHKTGIHPFF.

The genes are TRBV28 and TRBJ1-5; the match to TRBD1 covers 7 bases. Germline V CDR1 and CDR2: MDHEN, SYDVKM. This CDR3 is 14 amino acids long. V lost 6 bases to trimming and J lost 7 bases; unmatched junction nucleotides: 9. CDR3 amino acids: CASRSTGLTQPQHF. CDR3 DNA sequence: TGTGCCAGCAGGTCGACAGGGCTTACCCAGCCCCAGCATTTT. The full variable domain, with the rest looked up from reference TRBV28 and TRBJ1-5, is DVKVTQSSRYLVKRTGEKVFLECVQDMDHENMFWYRQDPGLGLRLIYFSYDVKMKEKGDIPEGYSVSREKKERFSLILESASTNQTSMYLCASRSTGLTQPQHFGDGTRLSIL.

This rearrangement joins TRBV9 to TRBJ2-3, with 7 bases matching TRBD1. Per germline, CDR1 SGDLS and CDR2 YYNGEE. The CDR3 spans 15 residues. Trimming removed 0 bases from V and 3 bases from J; junction bases left unmatched: 4. CDR3 in DNA: TGTGCCAGCAGCGTAGACGGGACAGTTACAGATACGCAGTATTTT. Protein sequence: CASSVDGTVTDTQYF.

V gene TRBV4-1 combines with J gene TRBJ2-4; perhaps TRBD2 as D (7 bases). The germline V gene encodes CDR1 MGHRA and CDR2 YSYEKL. The CDR3 extends over 20 amino acids. V was shortened by 0 bases and J by 1 base, with 22 bases between the two germline ends. CDR3 sequence reads: CASSQDREVGGRGAKNIQYF. The CDR3 coding sequence is TGCGCCAGCAGCCAAGATCGGGAGGTTGGGGGGCGAGGGGCCAAAAACATTCAGTACTTC.

The J gene is TRBJ2-3, the V gene TRBV29-1, with D possibly being TRBD2 (5 bases). CDR3 length: 11 residues. The germline gives CDR1 SQVTM, CDR2 ANQGSEA. Trimming pared 7 bases from V and 3 bases from J, leaving 8 bases between. CDR3 protein: CSARGTDTQYF. For the CDR3, the DNA is TGCAGCGCCAGAGGGACAGATACGCAGTATTTT.

The chain is built from TRBV5-4 and TRBJ2-7; 8 bases line up with TRBD1. The CDR3 loop spans 15 amino acids. Trimming at V came to 3 bases and at J to 1 base, leaving 6 bases not matched to a gene. CDR1 and CDR2 from the germline V gene are SGHNT and YYREEE (reference sequence). In DNA, the CDR3 is TGTGCCAGCAGCTCAAGGACAGGGACTTCCTACGAGCAGTACTTC. Its protein is CASSSRTGTSYEQYF.